These 29 T cell receptor beta chains were sequenced from one sample in a study of OX40 agonist ivuxolimab in advanced cancers. Sequencing was performed with immunoSEQ multiplex PCR; in TCRdb, only in-frame clones are kept and a portion is missing. The sample shows around 20,000 clones, 75% to 90% of them seen only once. Source: CD4+ or CD8+ T cells sorted from blood, taken in a trial of the OX40 agonist ivuxolimab. Source of these receptors: an adult with an advanced solid tumor such as melanoma, head and neck, liver or kidney cancer.

The chain employs TRBV6-1 and TRBJ2-1; 9 bases match TRBD2. V shed 3 bases and J 7 bases; nucleotides not matched to a gene: 7. Per germline, CDR1 MNHNS and CDR2 SASEGT. The CDR3 totals 15 residues. The CDR3: CASSDTAGGLNEQFF. For the CDR3, the DNA is TGTGCCAGCAGTGATACGGCGGGGGGGCTAAATGAGCAGTTCTTC.

V gene TRBV6-1 combines with J gene TRBJ1-3; tentatively, D is TRBD1 (5 bases). Germline V gives CDR1 MNHNS, CDR2 SASEGT. The CDR3 extends over 16 amino acids. V gave up 0 bases and J gave up 0 bases, with 9 bases separating them. CDR3 nucleotide sequence: TGTGCCAGCAGTGAAGCGCGGGGCCTCTCTGGAAACACCATATATTTT. It codes for CASSEARGLSGNTIYF.

The chain combines TRBV19 with TRBJ2-7; D unclear. Looked up from germline, CDR1 is LNHDA and CDR2 is SQIVND (reference sequence). The length of the CDR3 is 16 residues. Between the trimmed V and J ends, which lost 5 bases and 0 bases, there was a span of 17 bases. DNA for the CDR3: TGTGCCAGTAGTTCGCTGATTGGGAAAGGCTCCTACGAGCAGTACTTC. This codes for CASSSLIGKGSYEQYF.

The rearrangement uses TRBV4-1 and TRBJ2-7; 8 bases agree with TRBD2. CDR3 length equals 14 residues. CDR1 is MGHRA and CDR2 is YSYEKL in the germline V gene. J gave up 5 bases and V 1 base, and 4 bases lay outside the gene matches. This chain's CDR3 is CASSQAGLADEQYF. CDR3 sequence (DNA): TGCGCCAGCAGCCAAGCTGGACTAGCTGACGAGCAGTACTTC.

This clone was seen a few times. The chain has TRBV28 and TRBJ2-5; D is uncertain. The V end was cut by 6 bases, the J end by 4 bases, with 12 bases between. There are 13 residues in the CDR3. Germline assignment: CDR1 MDHEN and CDR2 SYDVKM. The CDR3 is CASRQTRVETQYF. For the CDR3, the DNA is TGTGCCAGCAGACAGACAAGAGTAGAGACCCAGTACTTC.

The chain links TRBV2 to TRBJ1-5; tentatively, D is TRBD1 (5 bases). Germline V gene lookup returns CDR1 SNHLY and CDR2 FYNNEI. The V gene lost 2 bases and the J gene lost 7 bases, with 15 bases spanning the gap. The CDR3 has 15 residues. CDR3: CASSEFGQGLQPQHF. As DNA, the CDR3 is TGTGCCAGCAGTGAATTTGGGCAGGGACTACAGCCCCAGCATTTT.

V gene TRBV4-1 combines with J gene TRBJ2-7; 8 bases align to TRBD1. The CDR3 is 14 amino acids. After removal of 6 bases from V and 3 bases from J, the junction contained 7 bases not matched to a gene. Germline V gives CDR1 MGHRA, CDR2 YSYEKL. The CDR3 region is CASSQTGVVYEQYF. The CDR3, as DNA: TGCGCCAGCAGTCAGACAGGGGTGGTCTACGAGCAGTACTTC.

This chain connects TRBV7-6 to TRBJ2-2, with unresolved D. The germline gives CDR1 SGHVS, CDR2 FNYEAQ. This CDR3 is built from 15 residues. Trimming removed 1 base from V and 7 bases from J, with 13 bases in between. CDR3 loop: CASSLEVLRNGELFF. DNA of the CDR3: TGTGCCAGCAGCTTAGAGGTCTTGAGGAACGGGGAGCTGTTTTTT.

The chain joins TRBV5-4 to TRBJ2-1; 8 bases are shared with TRBD2. The trim removed 6 bases at V and 9 bases at J, leaving 5 bases unmatched. Germline V CDR1 and CDR2: SGHNT, YYREEE (reference sequence). The CDR3 spans 12 residues. CDR3 sequence: CASTIAGGEQFF. As DNA, the CDR3 is TGTGCCAGCACCATTGCGGGGGGTGAGCAGTTCTTC.

The CDR3 sequence is CASSEPGSTDTQYF. In nucleotides, the CDR3 is TGTGCCAGCAGTGAACCGGGAAGCACAGATACGCAGTATTTT. The rearrangement links TRBV25-1 to TRBJ2-3, with a weak D call TRBD2 (5 bases). Trimming pared 2 bases from V and 0 bases from J, leaving 6 bases between. CDR1 is MGHDK, CDR2 SYGVNS, per germline. The CDR3 sequence is 14 residues long. Based on the CDR3 plus reference TRBV25-1 and TRBJ2-3, the full variable domain is EADIYQTPRYLVIGTGKKITLECSQTMGHDKMYWYQQDPGMELHLIHYSYGVNSTEKGDLSSESTVSRIRTEHFPLTLESARPSHTSQYLCASSEPGSTDTQYFGPGTRLTVL.

The rearrangement uses TRBV4-1 and TRBJ1-2; possibly TRBD1 for D (6 bases). The CDR3 totals 15 residues. CDR1 and CDR2 (germline): MGHRA, YSYEKL. Trimming took off 0 bases at V and 7 bases at J, with 15 bases between the two ends. The CDR3, as DNA: TGCGCCAGCAGCCAAGACCACAGGGCTTTGGTTGGCTACACCTTC. Amino acid sequence: CASSQDHRALVGYTF.

This clone came up once. The CDR3 nucleotides read TGTGCCTGGAGTAAACTAGGAGCGAACACCGGGGAGCTGTTTTTT. This codes for CAWSKLGANTGELFF. This chain uses TRBV30 with TRBJ2-2; tentatively, D is TRBD2 (5 bases). This CDR3 is built from 15 residues. Germline-derived CDR1 and CDR2 are GTSNPN and SVGIG (reference sequence). V lost 2 bases and J lost 0, with 10 bases in between. The variable domain in full, with the rest retrieved from reference TRBV30 and TRBJ2-2, is SQTIHQWPATLVQPVGSPLSLECTVEGTSNPNLYWYRQAAGRGLQLLFYSVGIGQISSEVPQNLSASRPQDRQFILSSKKLLLSDSGFYLCAWSKLGANTGELFFGEGSRLTVL.

The rearrangement joins TRBV6-4 to TRBJ1-1; D call uncertain. The V gene lost 6 bases and the J gene lost 1 base, with 12 bases spanning the gap. Germline lookup yields CDR1 MRHNA and CDR2 SNTAGT. The CDR3 extends over 14 amino acids. The chain's CDR3 is CASRVQSANTEAFF. The DNA of the CDR3 is TGTGCCAGCAGAGTACAGAGCGCGAACACTGAAGCTTTCTTT.

The J gene is TRBJ2-5, the V gene TRBV5-6; the match to TRBD2 covers 7 bases. This CDR3 region has 16 residues. Germline trimming cut 1 base from V and 7 bases from J; bases unmatched to any gene: 13. The germline CDR1 and CDR2 sequences are SGHDT and YYEEEE. CDR3 region: CASSLQGQNWGGTQYF. CDR3 bases: TGTGCCAGCAGCTTGCAAGGACAAAACTGGGGGGGGACCCAGTACTTC.

The chain links TRBV5-1 to TRBJ2-7; possibly TRBD1 or TRBD2 for D (7 bases each). Trimming removed 5 bases at V and 2 bases at J, with 14 bases between. This CDR3 is 14 amino acids long. Germline values: CDR1 SGHRS, CDR2 YFSETQ. The chain's CDR3 is CASSSQGTTYEQYF. The CDR3 DNA sequence: TGCGCCAGCAGTTCACAGGGGACTACCTACGAGCAGTACTTC.

V is TRBV4-2 and J is TRBJ2-3, with D possibly being TRBD1 (6 bases). V lost 3 bases to trimming and J lost 2 bases, with 18 bases between them. This CDR3 comprises 17 residues. Germline V gives CDR1 LGHNA, CDR2 YNFKEQ. The CDR3 DNA follows: TGTGCCAGCAGCCAGCGCGGCGCCGGACAGCTCACAGATACGCAGTATTTT. Its translation is CASSQRGAGQLTDTQYF.

The chain employs TRBV5-1 and TRBJ2-7, with D possibly matching TRBD2 (6 bases). The CDR3 has 12 amino acids. Trimming took off 4 bases at V and 7 bases at J, with 12 bases between the two ends. From germline, CDR1 is SGHRS and CDR2 YFSETQ. CDR3 region: CASSPAGREQYF. The CDR3, as DNA: TGCGCCAGCAGCCCCGCGGGGCGGGAGCAGTACTTC.

The chain couples TRBV5-1 to TRBJ2-7; TRBD1 matches at 8 bases. The length of the CDR3 is 16 residues. J was trimmed by 3 bases and V by 1 base; bases with no gene match: 9. CDR1 and CDR2 from the germline V gene are SGHRS and YFSETQ. The CDR3 region is CASSLRADRAYYEQYF. CDR3 DNA sequence: TGCGCCAGCAGCTTGAGGGCGGACAGGGCCTACTACGAGCAGTACTTC.

CDR3: CAISEGTANGPQHF. CDR3 DNA: TGTGCCATCAGTGAGGGGACAGCAAATGGGCCCCAGCATTTT. V gene TRBV10-3 combines with J gene TRBJ1-5, with 7 bases identical to TRBD1. This CDR3 is 14 amino acids long. The germline gives CDR1 ENHRY, CDR2 SYGVKD. J was trimmed by 9 bases and V by 2 bases; bases with no gene match: 7.

This clone showed up just once. The chain employs TRBV5-1 and TRBJ1-6, with D uncertain. The V gene lost 0 bases and the J gene lost 7 bases, with 8 bases spanning the gap. The CDR3 is 14 residues long. Germline CDR1 SGHRS, CDR2 YFSETQ. The CDR3 nucleotides read TGCGCCAGCAGCTTGGCCGAGCGCAATTCACCCCTCCACTTT. Residues: CASSLAERNSPLHF.

This CDR3 is CASSLGVGSYNEQFF. CDR3 nucleotide sequence: TGTGCCAGCAGCTTAGGGGTGGGAAGTTACAATGAGCAGTTCTTC. The chain joins TRBV2 to TRBJ2-1; perhaps TRBD1 as D (5 bases). Trimming pared 6 bases from V and 4 bases from J, leaving 16 bases between. This CDR3 contains 15 residues. Germline CDR1 is SNHLY and CDR2 is FYNNEI.

The V call is TRBV7-3, the J call TRBJ2-1, with D perhaps matching TRBD2 (7 bases). Per germline, CDR1 SGHTA and CDR2 FQGTGA. The CDR3 sequence is 17 residues long. V shed 2 bases and J shed 2 bases, with 16 bases lying between them. CDR3 DNA: TGTGCCAGCAGCTTATCGATTGGGGGGGCCGCCTACAATGAGCAGTTCTTC. Translation gives CASSLSIGGAAYNEQFF.

The chain joins TRBV6-5 to TRBJ2-7; D is uncertain. V gave up 7 bases and J gave up 4 bases, with 17 bases separating them. Per the germline V gene, CDR1 is MNHEY and CDR2 is SVGAGI. CDR3 size: 14 residues. As DNA, the CDR3 is TGTGCCAGCACCCCGGGTGTAGAGGCTTACGAGCAGTACTTC. Translated, it gives CASTPGVEAYEQYF.

The chain combines TRBV6-5 with TRBJ2-5; D gene uncertain. CDR1 is MNHEY, CDR2 SVGAGI, per germline. This CDR3 comprises 14 residues. V lost 2 bases, J lost 2 bases, and 9 bases lay in between. As DNA, the CDR3 is TGTGCCAGCAGTTACGTGGGTCCACAAGAGACCCAGTACTTC. Residues: CASSYVGPQETQYF.

This rearrangement joins TRBV6-6 to TRBJ1-6, with a possible D match to TRBD1 (5 bases). This CDR3 contains 13 residues. V dropped 10 bases and J dropped 4 bases, with 11 bases sitting between them. From germline, CDR1 is MNHNY and CDR2 SVGAGI (reference sequence). CDR3 sequence reads: CATRTGYNSPLHF. The CDR3 nucleotides read TGTGCCACACGAACAGGTTATAATTCACCCCTCCACTTT.

The genes are TRBV18 and TRBJ2-5; TRBD2 is a possible D gene (6 bases). Trimming removed 3 bases at V and 4 bases at J, with 18 bases between. This CDR3 is built from 16 residues. Germline-derived CDR1 and CDR2 are KGHSH and LQKENI. The chain's CDR3 is CASSPSSGSAGETQYF. For the CDR3, the DNA is TGTGCCAGCTCACCCTCCAGCGGGTCTGCGGGAGAGACCCAGTACTTC.

This clone was found a few times. V usage is TRBV7-9 and J usage is TRBJ2-1; TRBD2 aligns across 7 bases. The germline gives CDR1 SEHNR, CDR2 FQNEAQ (reference sequence). This CDR3 comprises 13 residues. V was clipped by 6 bases and J by 15 bases; unmatched bases: 14. CDR3 in DNA: TGTGCCAGCAGGGACGGACTAGACAGCCGTTCGTTCTTC. Its translation: CASRDGLDSRSFF.

This chain uses TRBV5-4 with TRBJ2-7; tentative D call: TRBD1 (5 bases). The CDR3 covers 13 residues. Germline V CDR1 and CDR2: SGHNT, YYREEE (reference sequence). V lost 4 bases and J lost 0, with 8 bases in between. CDR3: CASSMDTSYEQYF. The CDR3 region has the DNA TGTGCCAGCAGCATGGACACCTCCTACGAGCAGTACTTC.

The V call is TRBV2, the J call TRBJ2-2; D may correspond to TRBD1 or TRBD2 (5 bases each). This CDR3 region has 15 residues. V lost 1 base and J lost 6, with 12 bases in between. Germline V CDR1 and CDR2: SNHLY, FYNNEI. For the CDR3, the DNA is TGTGCCAGCAGTGAAGAGCGGCAGGGTTCCGGGGAGCTGTTTTTT. The encoded protein is CASSEERQGSGELFF.